The 24 T cell receptor beta chains listed next were all sequenced from one sample in a study of blood T cell repertoires in COVID-19. Profiling relied on immunoSEQ multiplex PCR, and the TCRdb table lists in-frame clones only, not all of them. Of approximately 60,000 clones in the sample, 82% were seen once. Sequences were obtained from peripheral blood. All receptors derive from a woman aged 80 or over with acute or convalescent COVID-19.

The V and J genes are TRBV5-1 and TRBJ2-1; TRBD2 agrees at 7 bases. Germline V gene data show CDR1 as SGHRS and CDR2 as YFSETQ. The CDR3 is made up of 17 amino acids. V dropped 0 bases and J dropped 7; count of bases not matched to a gene: 13. For the CDR3, the DNA is TGCGCCAGCAGCTTGGAAGAGAGAGGGAGGGCAACGAATGAGCAGTTCTTC. Its protein product is CASSLEERGRATNEQFF. The full variable domain, completed using reference TRBV5-1 and TRBJ2-1, is KAGVTQTPRYLIKTRGQQVTLSCSPISGHRSVSWYQQTPGQGLQFLFEYFSETQRNKGNFPGRFSGRQFSNSRSEMNVSTLELGDSALYLCASSLEERGRATNEQFFGPGTRLTVL.

The table lists this clone with a count of one. The rearrangement links TRBV28 to TRBJ2-3; possibly TRBD1 for D (5 bases). CDR3 length equals 13 residues. The germline V gene has CDR1 MDHEN and CDR2 SYDVKM. Trimming stripped 10 bases from V and 2 bases from J, with 13 bases between. DNA of the CDR3: TGTGCCACCCGTGGGGCGCCCACAGATACGCAGTATTTT. It encodes CATRGAPTDTQYF.

The chain links TRBV10-2 to TRBJ2-2; unclear D gene. Trimming pared 7 bases from V and 6 bases from J, leaving 12 bases between. This CDR3 region has 13 residues. Germline loops: CDR1 WSHSY, CDR2 SAAADI. The CDR3 coding sequence is TGCGCCAGCAATCCGGGTGGCGCCGGGGAGCTGTTTTTT. It codes for CASNPGGAGELFF.

The chain uses TRBV5-8 and TRBJ2-5, with 10 bases aligning to TRBD2. Trimming at V came to 0 bases and at J to 4 bases, leaving 6 bases not matched to a gene. The CDR3 consists of 16 residues. Germline CDR1 is SGHTS and CDR2 is YDEGEE. The CDR3 sequence is CASSLATSGMIETQYF. CDR3 sequence (DNA): TGTGCCAGCAGCTTGGCCACTAGCGGGATGATAGAGACCCAGTACTTC.

The rearrangement uses TRBV25-1 and TRBJ2-2, with 7 bases lining up with TRBD1. V lost 8 bases, J lost 6 bases, and 9 bases stayed unmatched. There are 14 residues in the CDR3. CDR1 and CDR2 from the germline V gene are MGHDK and SYGVNS. The CDR3 loop reads CASLPTGNAGELFF. The CDR3 DNA is TGTGCCAGCCTACCGACAGGGAATGCCGGGGAGCTGTTTTTT.

V gene TRBV10-3 combines with J gene TRBJ2-7; 12 bases fit TRBD2. V shed 2 bases, J shed 4 bases, and the junction held 6 bases outside the gene matches. The CDR3 runs to 16 residues. CDR1 is ENHRY and CDR2 is SYGVKD in the germline V gene. CDR3 region: CAISEPQGLAGYEQYF. CDR3 bases: TGTGCCATCAGTGAGCCCCAGGGACTAGCGGGTTACGAGCAGTACTTC.

V gene TRBV19 combines with J gene TRBJ1-2; D unresolved. The CDR3 loop spans 15 amino acids. The germline V gene has CDR1 LNHDA and CDR2 SQIVND (reference sequence). The chain's CDR3 is CAAGSPGIANYGYTF. The CDR3 DNA reads TGTGCAGCGGGATCACCGGGCATCGCTAACTATGGCTACACCTTC. Full variable domain (outside the CDR3, taken from reference TRBV19 and TRBJ1-2): DGGITQSPKYLFRKEGQNVTLSCEQNLNHDAMYWYRQDPGQGLRLIYYSQIVNDFQKGDIAEGYSVSREKKESFPLTVTSAQKNPTAFYLCAAGSPGIANYGYTFGSGTRLTVV.

This sequence joins TRBV9 and TRBJ2-7; a possible D gene is TRBD1 (5 bases). Trimming cost V 4 bases and J 2 bases, with 13 bases left between them. The CDR3 contains 14 residues. From germline, CDR1 is SGDLS and CDR2 YYNGEE. CDR3 nucleotide sequence: TGTGCCAGCAGCTCCAACAGGCCTCCCTACGAGCAGTACTTC. This sequence encodes CASSSNRPPYEQYF.

The chain uses TRBV7-2 and TRBJ2-7; 13 bases line up with TRBD2. CDR1 is SGHTA, CDR2 FQGNSA, per germline. CDR3 length: 15 residues. Germline trimming cut 4 bases from V and 11 bases from J; bases unmatched to any gene: 11. CDR3 bases: TGTGCCAGCAGCTCCTCGCCCGGGACTAGCGGGATTAAGTACTTC. This translates into CASSSSPGTSGIKYF.

A remark on this clone: At one end, the junction sequence differs from germline, possibly due to a read error. Other DNA sequences of this sample code for an identical CDR3. The V gene is TRBV19, the J gene TRBJ1-1, with D possibly matching TRBD1 (5 bases). The CDR3 is made up of 15 amino acids. Germline V gene data show CDR1 as LNHDA and CDR2 as SQIVND (reference sequence). The CDR3 DNA is TGTGCTAGTAGTATATCTTGGACAATGAACACTGAAGCTTTCTTT. Its translation is CASSISWTMNTEAFF. The whole variable domain, remainder taken from reference TRBV19 and TRBJ1-1, is DGGITQSPKYLFRKEGQNVTLSCEQNLNHDAMYWYRQDPGQGLRLIYYSQIVNDFQKGDIAEGYSVSREKKESFPLTVTSAQKNPTAFYLCASSISWTMNTEAFFGQGTRLTVV.

This chain joins TRBV9 and TRBJ2-5; D is uncertain. CDR3 size: 15 residues. The germline V gene has CDR1 SGDLS and CDR2 YYNGEE. V lost 0 bases and J lost 1, with 10 bases in between. This chain's CDR3 is CASSVGPLPQETQYF. As DNA, the CDR3 is TGTGCCAGCAGCGTAGGGCCGTTGCCCCAAGAGACCCAGTACTTC.

This sequence joins TRBV7-9 and TRBJ1-3; the D is unclear. From germline, CDR1 is SEHNR and CDR2 FQNEAQ (reference sequence). This CDR3 has 14 amino acids. Trimming took 1 base from V and 1 from J, leaving 5 bases between them. CDR3 sequence reads: CASSLGVSGNTIYF. The CDR3 nucleotides are TGTGCCAGCAGCTTAGGAGTGTCTGGAAACACCATATATTTT.

This chain links TRBV2 with TRBJ2-1; the match to TRBD2 covers 14 bases. CDR3 size: 14 residues. The ends lost 6 bases at V and 8 bases at J; junction bases unmatched: 3. Germline assignment: CDR1 SNHLY and CDR2 FYNNEI. The CDR3 coding sequence is TGTGCCAGCAGGGGGACTAGCGGGGGCTATGAGCAGTTCTTC. Translated: CASRGTSGGYEQFF.

This chain links TRBV3-1 (or the pseudogene TRBV3-2) with TRBJ1-5; D is uncertain. Germline assignment: CDR1 LGHDT and CDR2 YNNKEL (reference sequence). Trimming removed 1 base at V and 0 bases at J, with 4 bases between. CDR3 length: 14 amino acids. CDR3 sequence: CASSQANSNQPQHF. The CDR3 DNA reads TGTGCCAGCAGCCAAGCCAATAGCAATCAGCCCCAGCATTTT.

The J gene is TRBJ1-1, the V gene TRBV7-9, with D unclear. The germline CDR1 and CDR2 sequences are SEHNR and FQNEAQ (reference sequence). The CDR3 is made up of 13 amino acids. Trimming cost V 1 base and J 8 bases, with 11 bases left between them. The CDR3 region is CASSLDGMLEAFF. CDR3 DNA: TGTGCCAGCAGCTTAGACGGGATGCTCGAAGCTTTCTTT.

The chain carries TRBV7-9 and TRBJ2-7; perhaps TRBD2 as D (6 bases). From germline, CDR1 is SEHNR and CDR2 FQNEAQ (reference sequence). V gave up 5 bases and J gave up 3 bases, with 8 bases separating them. This CDR3 region has 12 residues. The CDR3: CASSKDYYEQYF. The CDR3 DNA is TGTGCCAGCAGCAAGGACTACTACGAGCAGTACTTC. Variable domain in full (rest from reference TRBV7-9 and TRBJ2-7): DTGVSQNPRHKITKRGQNVTFRCDPISEHNRLYWYRQTLGQGPEFLTYFQNEAQLEKSRLLSDRFSAERPKGSFSTLEIQRTEQGDSAMYLCASSKDYYEQYFGPGTRLTVT.

The chain has TRBV3-1 (or the pseudogene TRBV3-2) and TRBJ2-4, with 11 bases aligning to TRBD1. The CDR3 sequence is 15 residues long. Germline assignment: CDR1 LGHDT and CDR2 YNNKEL (reference sequence). The J segment lost 8 bases and the V segment lost 3 bases, leaving 6 bases of the junction unmatched. CDR3 sequence reads: CASSHSGTGGDIQYF. CDR3 DNA sequence: TGTGCCAGCAGCCACTCCGGGACAGGGGGGGACATTCAGTACTTC.

The V gene is TRBV19, the J gene TRBJ1-6, with TRBD1 as a possible D gene (6 bases). This CDR3 region has 13 residues. The V gene's germline CDR1 is LNHDA and CDR2 SQIVND (reference sequence). V was pared by 7 bases and J by 7 bases, with 11 bases between. CDR3 residues: CASKNRANSPLHF. The DNA of the CDR3 is TGTGCCAGTAAGAACAGGGCGAATTCACCCCTCCACTTT. Using reference TRBV19 and TRBJ1-6 for the parts outside the CDR3, the full variable domain is DGGITQSPKYLFRKEGQNVTLSCEQNLNHDAMYWYRQDPGQGLRLIYYSQIVNDFQKGDIAEGYSVSREKKESFPLTVTSAQKNPTAFYLCASKNRANSPLHFGNGTRLTVT.

The chain has TRBV4-1 and TRBJ2-7; TRBD1 matches at 7 bases. Trimming removed 5 bases from V and 0 bases from J; junction bases left unmatched: 4. Germline V lookup: CDR1 MGHRA, CDR2 YSYEKL. This CDR3 contains 14 residues. The CDR3 DNA sequence: TGCGCCAGCAGCTTAGGGGGCCCCTCCTACGAGCAGTACTTC. Protein product: CASSLGGPSYEQYF.

The rearrangement links TRBV6-5 to TRBJ2-7, with 7 bases lining up with TRBD1. CDR1 and CDR2 (germline): MNHEY, SVGAGI. Germline trimming cut 10 bases from V and 7 bases from J; bases unmatched to any gene: 10. There are 12 residues in the CDR3. The CDR3: CATRAGGMEQYF. CDR3 coding DNA: TGTGCCACTCGGGCAGGGGGAATGGAGCAGTACTTC.

CDR3 nucleotide sequence: TGTGCCAGCAGTACGGCCACGGGGACCGGGGAGCTGTTTTTT. Translation: CASSTATGTGELFF. This chain uses TRBV6-5 with TRBJ2-2; tentative D call: TRBD2 (5 bases). The V end was cut by 5 bases, the J end by 5 bases, with 12 bases between. In germline, CDR1 is MNHEY, CDR2 SVGAGI. The CDR3 spans 14 residues.

The chain has TRBV6-5 and TRBJ1-1; D unresolved. V lost 6 bases and J lost 5, with 10 bases in between. This CDR3 contains 12 residues. Germline CDR1 MNHEY, CDR2 SVGAGI. The CDR3: CASSPVRTEAFF. CDR3 sequence (DNA): TGTGCCAGCAGCCCCGTGAGGACTGAAGCTTTCTTT.

The chain joins TRBV24-1 to TRBJ2-5, with a tentative D call TRBD1 (5 bases). Germline V CDR1 and CDR2: KGHDR, SFDVKD. The CDR3 totals 16 residues. Deletions cut 0 bases from V and 2 bases from J, with 12 bases between. The CDR3 DNA reads as TGTGCCACCAGTGATTTGAGGACAAAGAGTCAAGAGACCCAGTACTTC. It translates to CATSDLRTKSQETQYF.

A single count supports this clone. The chain has TRBV18 and TRBJ2-2; 9 nucleotides match TRBD1. V lost 5 bases to trimming and J lost 3 bases; unmatched junction nucleotides: 4. The germline V gene encodes CDR1 KGHSH and CDR2 LQKENI. The CDR3 is 15 amino acids. In DNA form, the CDR3 reads TGTGCCAGCTCAGAACAGGGGGCGGACACCGGGGAGCTGTTTTTT. Amino acid sequence: CASSEQGADTGELFF.